This TCR beta chain was captured in a study of blood T cell repertoires in COVID-19. Study-level information: Specimens from acute and convalescent COVID-19 originated in the United States, Italy and Spain.

The length of the CDR3 is 15 residues. V was shortened by 2 bases and J by 3 bases, with 13 bases between the two germline ends. The germline CDR1 and CDR2 sequences are MGHRA and YSYEKL. The Seattle patients joined while their infection was active and were tracked longitudinally afterward. TCRdb keeps only in-frame clones here, not all; method: immunoSEQ multiplex PCR. The sample consists of 89,000 or so clones, about 90% of them appearing once. V gene TRBV4-1 combines with J gene TRBJ1-2; D gene ambiguous. The material sequenced was peripheral blood. The TCR comes from a man aged 50-59 years with COVID-19, enrolled during active disease. Here the CDR3 DNA reads TGCGCCAGCAGCCAATCATGGAGGGCTGACTATGGCTACACCTTC. Translated: CASSQSWRADYGYTF.